The text below deals with one TCR beta chain. Antigen unknown. The CDR3 spans 16 residues. J was trimmed by 0 bases and V by 7 bases; bases with no gene match: 13. Germline lookup yields CDR1 SQVTM and CDR2 ANQGSEA. The data were taken from a study of long-term antiretroviral therapy in people with HIV. Overall study findings and caveats: It was observed that HIV repertoires exhibited narrower CDR3 length ranges than controls.

At survey level, the immunoSEQ assay was run in its v3.0 version. Measured with immunoSEQ multiplex PCR; TCRdb has only the in-frame clones, and not every one. The sample yields around 23,000 clones, roughly four fifths seen once. The sequence came from a man aged 30 to 39 with HIV. The chain carries TRBV29-1 and TRBJ1-1; 8 positions match TRBD1. This material consisted of unsorted PBMCs, taken 4.4 years after starting antiretroviral therapy. The DNA for the CDR3 is TGCAGCGCCCAAGGGGCTCGGGACAGGCTGAACACTGAAGCTTTCTTT. Residues: CSAQGARDRLNTEAFF.